This entry is about one T cell receptor (beta chain). Authors' data handling: Amplification from reference gene primers served as the basis for estimated nucleated cell counts. Using immunoSEQ multiplex PCR, the repertoire was profiled, and TCRdb retains in-frame clones only, with some absent. V, J and clone size derive from that table, while D and trimming were established from the DNA sequence. The table shows fewer than 500,000 clones, with 81% occurring only once. This record belongs to a study of blood T cell repertoires in COVID-19. Study background: Samples taken during acute and convalescent COVID-19 were collected in the United States, Italy and Spain.

The receptor's source is a human donor with acute or convalescent COVID-19. The donor label of this sample is uncertain. What was sequenced was peripheral blood.

The CDR3 sequence is CASRGDRFNEQYF. For the CDR3, the DNA is TGTGCCAGCAGAGGGGACAGGTTCAACGAGCAGTACTTC. This chain joins TRBV2 and TRBJ2-7, with TRBD1 identical over 8 bases. The CDR3 spans 13 residues. V shed 6 bases and J 5 bases; nucleotides not matched to a gene: 6. Germline CDR1 SNHLY, CDR2 FYNNEI. The whole variable domain, remainder taken from reference TRBV2 and TRBJ2-7, is EPEVTQTPSHQVTQMGQEVILRCVPISNHLYFYWYRQILGQKVEFLVSFYNNEISEKSEIFDDQFSVERPDGSNFTLKIRSTKLEDSAMYFCASRGDRFNEQYFGPGTRLTVT.